These T cell receptor beta chains were read from a single sample in a study of OX40 agonist ivuxolimab in advanced cancers. The data were produced by immunoSEQ multiplex PCR, yet TCRdb's version contains in-frame clones alone and is incomplete. This sample has tens of thousands of clones; roughly 80% occur once, and the top ten carry around 4%. The source material was CD4+ or CD8+ T cells sorted from blood, sampled in a trial of the OX40 agonist ivuxolimab. The receptors shown here come from an adult with an advanced solid tumor such as melanoma, head and neck, liver or kidney cancer. Each CDR3 is given with its conserved first and last residue. Each record gives: clone size, J gene, D gene, V gene, CDR3 protein, CDR3 DNA. The D gene is left open where the match is weak. Rows may omit the clone size; those that give it use once, few, many or a size class.

few,TRBJ2-1,TRBD2,TRBV11-2,CASSLTSRNEQFF,TGTGCCAGCAGCTTGACTAGCCGCAATGAGCAGTTCTTC
NA,TRBJ2-5,NA,TRBV30,CAWSAPFRAFSSETQYF,TGTGCCTGGAGTGCCCCCTTTCGGGCCTTTTCCTCAGAGACCCAGTACTTC
few,TRBJ1-5,NA,TRBV27,CASSLSYPGVSNQPQHF,TGTGCCAGCAGTTTATCCTACCCAGGGGTTAGCAATCAGCCCCAGCATTTT
NA,TRBJ2-4,TRBD2,TRBV5-8,CASSLELAGGLAKNIQYF,TGTGCCAGCAGCTTGGAGCTAGCGGGAGGACTAGCCAAAAACATTCAGTACTTC
once,TRBJ2-1,NA,TRBV27,CASGRTSGAPYNEQFF,TGTGCCAGCGGACGAACTTCAGGGGCACCGTACAATGAGCAGTTCTTC
NA,TRBJ1-4,TRBD1,TRBV5-1,CASSLSNRGDEKLFF,TGCGCCAGCAGCTTGTCGAACAGGGGGGATGAAAAACTGTTTTTT
NA,TRBJ2-7,NA,TRBV4-3,CASSQEVWGRDSVYEQYF,TGCGCCAGCAGCCAAGAAGTTTGGGGTAGGGATTCTGTCTACGAGCAGTACTTC
once,TRBJ1-5,NA,TRBV28,CASSPSDRAQHF,TGTGCCAGCAGTCCTTCGGACCGGGCCCAGCATTTT
NA,TRBJ2-1,TRBD2,TRBV10-3,CAITVLAGGPDEQFF,TGTGCCATCACCGTACTAGCGGGAGGTCCTGATGAGCAGTTCTTC
NA,TRBJ1-5,NA,TRBV28,CASSRDSNQPQHF,TGTGCCAGCAGTAGGGACAGCAATCAGCCCCAGCATTTT
NA,TRBJ2-7,NA,TRBV14,CASSQGSYEQYF,TGTGCCAGCAGCCAGGGGAGCTACGAGCAGTACTTC
few,TRBJ2-2,NA,TRBV30,CAWTSRNTGELFF,TGTGCCTGGACGTCTAGGAACACCGGGGAGCTGTTTTTT
NA,TRBJ2-3,NA,TRBV9,CASRRGFGTDTQYF,TGTGCCAGCAGGCGTGGGTTTGGCACAGATACGCAGTATTTT
NA,TRBJ2-3,NA,TRBV7-6,CASSLVSGLDTQYF,TGTGCCAGCAGCTTAGTTAGCGGCCTAGATACGCAGTATTTT
NA,TRBJ2-5,TRBD2,TRBV7-6,CASSTRLAGGGGAQYF,TGTGCCAGCAGCACTCGACTAGCGGGAGGGGGCGGGGCCCAGTACTTC
NA,TRBJ2-2,TRBD1,TRBV7-9,CASSLTVRGRGGELFF,TGTGCCAGCAGCTTAACCGTCAGGGGGCGAGGCGGGGAGCTGTTTTTT
NA,TRBJ1-4,NA,TRBV28,CASQGGRGREKLFF,TGTGCCAGCCAAGGCGGGAGGGGTCGGGAAAAACTGTTTTTT
NA,TRBJ1-2,NA,TRBV6-5,CASSAEPNYGYTF,TGTGCCAGCAGCGCGGAGCCCAACTATGGCTACACCTTC
few,TRBJ1-5,NA,TRBV7-2,CASNVLINQPQHF,TGTGCCAGCAACGTGCTAATAAATCAGCCCCAGCATTTT
NA,TRBJ2-1,TRBD2,TRBV18,CASSPRDERGTYNEQFF,TGTGCCAGCTCACCCCGTGATGAGCGGGGGACCTACAATGAGCAGTTCTTC
few,TRBJ2-5,NA,TRBV7-9,CASSWGSIQETQYF,TGTGCCAGCAGCTGGGGGAGCATCCAAGAGACCCAGTACTTC
NA,TRBJ2-1,NA,TRBV6-6,CASSYSSYNEQFF,TGTGCTAGCAGTTATTCCTCCTACAATGAGCAGTTCTTC
NA,TRBJ2-6,NA,TRBV23-1,CASSQAAMCSGANVLTF,TGCGCCAGCAGTCAAGCGGCCATGTGCTCTGGGGCCAACGTCCTGACTTTC
NA,TRBJ2-1,TRBD1,TRBV7-6,CASSLSNRGNEQFF,TGTGCCAGCAGCCTATCTAACAGGGGTAATGAGCAGTTCTTC
NA,TRBJ2-3,TRBD1,TRBV27,CASSFRGHRTDTQYF,TGTGCCAGCAGTTTCAGGGGGCACCGCACAGATACGCAGTATTTT
NA,TRBJ2-1,TRBD1,TRBV28,CASGRDSLGNEQFF,TGTGCCAGCGGACGGGACAGCTTGGGGAATGAGCAGTTCTTC
NA,TRBJ1-2,NA,TRBV4-1,CASSQEIHTYGYTF,TGCGCCAGCAGCCAAGAAATACACACCTATGGCTACACCTTC
NA,TRBJ2-5,NA,TRBV10-1,CASSIRGVETQYF,TGCGCCAGCAGCATTAGGGGGGTAGAGACCCAGTACTTC
once,TRBJ2-7,NA,TRBV6-1,CASRKSGRAYEQYF,TGTGCCAGCAGAAAGTCGGGTCGGGCCTACGAGCAGTACTTC
NA,TRBJ1-4,NA,TRBV29-1,CSVVDPNEKLFF,TGCAGCGTTGTCGATCCCAATGAAAAACTGTTTTTT
NA,TRBJ1-3,NA,TRBV28,CASTRRNSGNTIYF,TGTGCCAGCACTCGGAGGAACTCTGGAAACACCATATATTTT
NA,TRBJ2-2,TRBD1,TRBV4-1,CASSYRGPGELFF,TGCGCCAGCAGCTACAGGGGGCCCGGGGAGCTGTTTTTT
NA,TRBJ2-5,NA,TRBV2,CASSEGRYQETQYF,TGTGCCAGCAGTGAAGGACGGTACCAAGAGACCCAGTACTTC
once,TRBJ1-2,NA,TRBV10-1,CASSESEGGYTF,TGCGCCAGCAGTGAGAGCGAGGGTGGCTACACCTTC
NA,TRBJ1-5,TRBD1,TRBV28,CASSWTGSNQPQHF,TGTGCCAGCAGCTGGACAGGGAGCAATCAGCCCCAGCATTTT
NA,TRBJ1-5,TRBD1,TRBV2,CASSRTGTVEPQHF,TGTGCCAGCAGTAGAACCGGGACAGTCGAGCCCCAGCATTTT